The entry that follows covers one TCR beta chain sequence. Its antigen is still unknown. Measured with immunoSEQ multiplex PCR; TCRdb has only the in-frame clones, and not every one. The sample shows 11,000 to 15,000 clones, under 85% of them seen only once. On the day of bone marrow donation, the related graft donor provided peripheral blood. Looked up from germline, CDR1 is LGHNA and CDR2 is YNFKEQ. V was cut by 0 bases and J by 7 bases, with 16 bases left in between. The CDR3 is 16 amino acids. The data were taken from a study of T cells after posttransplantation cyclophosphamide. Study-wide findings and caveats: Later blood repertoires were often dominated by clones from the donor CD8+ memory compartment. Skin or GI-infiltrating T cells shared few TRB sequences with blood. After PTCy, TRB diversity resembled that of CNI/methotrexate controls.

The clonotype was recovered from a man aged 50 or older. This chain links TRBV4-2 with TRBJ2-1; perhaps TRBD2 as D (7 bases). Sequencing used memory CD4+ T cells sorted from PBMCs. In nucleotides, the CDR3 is TGTGCCAGCAGCCAAGATCTTTGGGGGAGGGGGAATGAGCAGTTCTTC. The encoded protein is CASSQDLWGRGNEQFF.